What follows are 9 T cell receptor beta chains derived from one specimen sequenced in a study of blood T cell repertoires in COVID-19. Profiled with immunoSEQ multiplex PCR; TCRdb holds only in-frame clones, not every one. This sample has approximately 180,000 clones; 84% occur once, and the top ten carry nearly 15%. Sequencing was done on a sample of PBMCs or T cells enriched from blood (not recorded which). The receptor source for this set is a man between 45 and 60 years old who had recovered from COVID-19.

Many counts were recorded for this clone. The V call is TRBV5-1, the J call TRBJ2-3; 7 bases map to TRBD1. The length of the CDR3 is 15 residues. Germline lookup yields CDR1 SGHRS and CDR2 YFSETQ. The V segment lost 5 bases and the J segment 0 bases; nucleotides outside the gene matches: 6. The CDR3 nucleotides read TGCGCCAGCAGGTCGTCAGGGGGTAGCACAGATACGCAGTATTTT. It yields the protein CASRSSGGSTDTQYF.

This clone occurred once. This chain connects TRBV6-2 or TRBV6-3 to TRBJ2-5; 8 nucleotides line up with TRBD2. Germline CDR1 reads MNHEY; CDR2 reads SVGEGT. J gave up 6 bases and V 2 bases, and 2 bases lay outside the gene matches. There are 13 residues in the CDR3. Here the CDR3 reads CASSYSGGKTQYF. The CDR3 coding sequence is TGTGCCAGCAGTTACAGCGGGGGAAAGACCCAGTACTTC.

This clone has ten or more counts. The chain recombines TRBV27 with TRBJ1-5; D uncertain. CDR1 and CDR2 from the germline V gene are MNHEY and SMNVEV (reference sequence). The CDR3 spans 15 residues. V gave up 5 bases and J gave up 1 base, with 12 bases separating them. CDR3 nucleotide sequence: TGTGCCAGCAGTCCCGAGATTAGAAGCAATCAGCCCCAGCATTTT. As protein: CASSPEIRSNQPQHF.

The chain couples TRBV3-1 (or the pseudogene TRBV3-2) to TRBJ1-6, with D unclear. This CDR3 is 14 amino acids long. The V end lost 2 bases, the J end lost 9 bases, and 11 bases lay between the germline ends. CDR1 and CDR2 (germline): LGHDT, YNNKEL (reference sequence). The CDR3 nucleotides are TGTGCCAGCAGCCAACCTCGGGGTTTTTCACCCCTCCACTTT. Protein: CASSQPRGFSPLHF.

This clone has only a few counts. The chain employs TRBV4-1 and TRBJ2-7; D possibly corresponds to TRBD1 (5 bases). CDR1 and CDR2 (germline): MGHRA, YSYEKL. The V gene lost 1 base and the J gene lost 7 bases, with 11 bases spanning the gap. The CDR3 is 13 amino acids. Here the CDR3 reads CASSQGQLGEQYF. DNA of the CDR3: TGCGCCAGCAGCCAAGGACAGCTGGGGGAGCAGTACTTC.

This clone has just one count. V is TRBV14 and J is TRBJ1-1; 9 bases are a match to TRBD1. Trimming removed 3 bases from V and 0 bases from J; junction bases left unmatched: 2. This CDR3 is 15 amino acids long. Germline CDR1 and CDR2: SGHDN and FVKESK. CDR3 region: CASSQGQGVNTEAFF. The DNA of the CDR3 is TGTGCCAGCAGCCAGGGACAGGGTGTGAACACTGAAGCTTTCTTT.

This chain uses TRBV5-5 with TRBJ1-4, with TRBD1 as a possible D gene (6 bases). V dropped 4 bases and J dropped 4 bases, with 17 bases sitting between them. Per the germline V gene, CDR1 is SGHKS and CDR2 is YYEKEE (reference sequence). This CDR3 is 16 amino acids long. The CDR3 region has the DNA TGTGCCAGCAGCAAATTCACAGGGCAGGGTAATGAAAAACTGTTTTTT. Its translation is CASSKFTGQGNEKLFF.

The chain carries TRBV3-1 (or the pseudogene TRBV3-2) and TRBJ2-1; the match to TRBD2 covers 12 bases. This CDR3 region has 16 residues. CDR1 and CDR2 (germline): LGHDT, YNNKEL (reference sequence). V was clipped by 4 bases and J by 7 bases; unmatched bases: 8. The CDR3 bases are TGTGCCAGCAGCCGAGCTAGCGGGGGGGCGGGGAATGAGCAGTTCTTC. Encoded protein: CASSRASGGAGNEQFF.

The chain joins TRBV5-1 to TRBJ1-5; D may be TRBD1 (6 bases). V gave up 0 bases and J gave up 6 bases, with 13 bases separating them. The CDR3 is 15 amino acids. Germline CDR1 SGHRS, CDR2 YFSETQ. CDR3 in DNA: TGCGCCAGCAGCTTGGATGGTATGGGGGCTCAGCCCCAGCATTTT. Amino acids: CASSLDGMGAQPQHF.